What follows are 28 T cell receptor beta chains derived from one specimen sequenced in a study of blood T cell repertoires in COVID-19. Sequencing was performed with immunoSEQ multiplex PCR; in TCRdb, only in-frame clones are kept and a portion is missing. Of 400,000 to 450,000 clones in the sample, around 90% are singletons; the top ten hold more than 0.7%. The sequenced sample was peripheral blood. These receptors all stem from a young man with COVID-19, enrolled during active disease.

As concerns this clone: Other DNA sequences in this specimen translate into the identical CDR3. CDR3 amino acids: CASSPRTGELFF. CDR3 nucleotides: TGTGCCAGCAGCCCCAGGACCGGGGAGCTGTTTTTT. This chain connects TRBV11-3 to TRBJ2-2; D is uncertain. Per germline, CDR1 SGHNT and CDR2 YENEEA. This CDR3 region has 12 residues. Trimming took off 5 bases at V and 5 bases at J, with 6 bases between the two ends.

The CDR3 region is CASSIEQGMNTEAFF. CDR3 nucleotides: TGTGCCAGCAGCATAGAACAGGGGATGAACACTGAAGCTTTCTTT. The chain recombines TRBV14 with TRBJ1-1; TRBD1 aligns across 7 bases. The CDR3 has 15 amino acids. Germline V gene lookup returns CDR1 SGHDN and CDR2 FVKESK. V lost 5 bases and J lost 0; bases outside the gene matches: 6.

This chain links TRBV19 with TRBJ2-1; no definite D call. The CDR3 length is 15 residues. Germline CDR1 reads LNHDA; CDR2 reads SQIVND (reference sequence). V was pared by 4 bases and J by 0 bases, with 10 bases between. CDR3 nucleotide sequence: TGTGCCAGTAGTACTGGTGTGCGCTCCTACAATGAGCAGTTCTTC. Encoded protein: CASSTGVRSYNEQFF.

The rearrangement links TRBV19 to TRBJ2-7; tentative D call: TRBD1 (5 bases). Germline CDR1 reads LNHDA; CDR2 reads SQIVND (reference sequence). V was cut by 3 bases and J by 3 bases, with 18 bases left in between. This CDR3 comprises 16 residues. The CDR3 DNA sequence: TGTGCCAGTAGTATCACCCAGACAGAAGTATACTACGAGCAGTACTTC. It specifies CASSITQTEVYYEQYF.

V is TRBV27 and J is TRBJ1-4; TRBD1 is a possible D gene (5 bases). Germline assignment: CDR1 MNHEY and CDR2 SMNVEV (reference sequence). The CDR3 covers 15 residues. The V end was cut by 4 bases, the J end by 8 bases, with 17 bases between. DNA for the CDR3: TGTGCCAGCAGTTCCTCCTCTGGGAGGGGCGAAAAACTGTTTTTT. Protein sequence: CASSSSSGRGEKLFF.

The chain carries TRBV2 and TRBJ2-5, with D unresolved. The CDR3 spans 13 residues. The V and J ends lost 1 base and 3 bases respectively, with 6 bases between them. Germline V CDR1 and CDR2: SNHLY, FYNNEI. CDR3 protein: CASSEDREETQYF. The DNA for the CDR3 is TGTGCCAGCAGTGAAGACAGAGAAGAGACCCAGTACTTC.

V gene TRBV5-4 combines with J gene TRBJ2-7; the match to TRBD2 covers 7 bases. CDR1 is SGHNT and CDR2 is YYREEE in the germline V gene (reference sequence). V lost 3 bases, J lost 4 bases, and 10 bases stayed unmatched. This CDR3 is built from 15 residues. As DNA, the CDR3 is TGTGCCAGCAGCTACCTAAGCGGGGCAATTTACGAGCAGTACTTC. Translated, it gives CASSYLSGAIYEQYF.

This sequence joins TRBV29-1 and TRBJ2-5; D might be TRBD2 (7 bases). CDR3 size: 14 residues. The germline V gene encodes CDR1 SQVTM and CDR2 ANQGSEA. The V gene lost 3 bases and the J gene lost 2 bases, with 13 bases spanning the gap. DNA of the CDR3: TGCAGCGTTGACCCAAGGGGGGGGCAAGAGACCCAGTACTTC. Its translation: CSVDPRGGQETQYF.

The chain combines TRBV6-5 with TRBJ2-3, with D possibly matching TRBD2 (5 bases). The CDR3 totals 14 residues. Germline lookup yields CDR1 MNHEY and CDR2 SVGAGI. V lost 6 bases to trimming and J lost 6 bases, with 16 bases between them. CDR3 residues: CASSLGGSGDTQYF. The CDR3 DNA is TGTGCCAGCAGCTTAGGAGGATCGGGCGATACGCAGTATTTT.

J is TRBJ1-4 and V is TRBV29-1; D is uncertain. Germline CDR1 is SQVTM and CDR2 is ANQGSEA. V lost 4 bases, J lost 8 bases, and 11 bases lay in between. The CDR3 loop spans 12 amino acids. The CDR3 DNA sequence: TGCAGCGTTGGGCGGCTCGGGGAAAAACTGTTTTTT. It yields the protein CSVGRLGEKLFF.

The chain combines TRBV30 with TRBJ2-7; D is unresolved. Germline CDR1 is GTSNPN and CDR2 is SVGIG (reference sequence). This CDR3 has 14 amino acids. Trimming pared 0 bases from V and 3 bases from J, leaving 12 bases between. The CDR3 is CAWSVSALFYEQYF. The CDR3 DNA is TGTGCCTGGAGTGTTTCCGCACTGTTCTACGAGCAGTACTTC.

As regards this clone: The same CDR3 can be traced to other DNA sequences in this sample. The J gene is TRBJ2-1, the V gene TRBV19; 9 nucleotides match TRBD2. The germline V gene has CDR1 LNHDA and CDR2 SQIVND (reference sequence). Losses at the gene ends were 8 bases for V and 4 bases for J; bases not matched to a gene: 3. The CDR3 spans 13 residues. CDR3: CASSTSGYNEQFF. The CDR3 nucleotides are TGTGCCAGTTCGACTAGCGGATACAATGAGCAGTTCTTC.

The CDR3, as DNA: TGCGCCAGCAGCCCGACAGGAAACACCATATATTTT. It encodes CASSPTGNTIYF. This chain joins TRBV5-1 and TRBJ1-3; D not certain. The CDR3 spans 12 residues. Germline lookup yields CDR1 SGHRS and CDR2 YFSETQ. V lost 4 bases and J 4 bases, leaving 6 bases between the germline ends.

Only a few counts were recorded for this clone. The genes are TRBV14 and TRBJ2-7; 9 bases line up with TRBD2. V shed 2 bases and J 1 base; nucleotides not matched to a gene: 6. CDR3 size: 16 residues. Germline assignment: CDR1 SGHDN and CDR2 FVKESK. CDR3 nucleotide sequence: TGTGCCAGCAGCCAACCTCTAGCGGGAAGTTCCTACGAGCAGTACTTC. It yields the protein CASSQPLAGSSYEQYF.

This chain connects TRBV27 to TRBJ1-2, with D perhaps TRBD1 (6 bases). The CDR3 has 14 amino acids. Trimming took 7 bases from V and 7 from J, leaving 19 bases between them. The germline gives CDR1 MNHEY, CDR2 SMNVEV (reference sequence). CDR3 protein: CASTKRGGGLGYTF. In nucleotides, the CDR3 is TGTGCCAGCACCAAGAGAGGGGGTGGCCTTGGCTACACCTTC.

CDR3 DNA sequence: TGTGCCAGCAGTTACAGGGGGGATTCACCCCTCCACTTT. Translated, it gives CASSYRGDSPLHF. V and J are TRBV12-3 or TRBV12-4 and TRBJ1-6; 8 bases fit TRBD1. The CDR3 totals 13 residues. Losses at the gene ends were 4 bases for V and 8 bases for J; bases not matched to a gene: 1.

This clone is a singleton in its sample. V is TRBV13 and J is TRBJ2-5; 7 bases are a match to TRBD1. Unmatched junction bases numbered 6, after V lost 5 bases and J lost 3 bases. The CDR3 totals 14 residues. Germline assignment: CDR1 PRHDT and CDR2 FYEKMQ (reference sequence). This CDR3 reads CASSRIGQEETQYF. The CDR3 region has the DNA TGTGCCAGCAGCCGAATCGGACAGGAAGAGACCCAGTACTTC.

V and J are TRBV14 and TRBJ1-2; no firm D call. The V gene's germline CDR1 is SGHDN and CDR2 FVKESK. The CDR3 totals 13 residues. Trimming took 1 base from V and 5 from J, leaving 8 bases between them. The CDR3 coding sequence is TGTGCCAGCAGCCAAGGACGAGGATATGGCTACACCTTC. Residues: CASSQGRGYGYTF.

This clone was detected only once. The chain joins TRBV5-4 to TRBJ2-1, with D possibly matching TRBD1 (5 bases). CDR1 is SGHNT and CDR2 is YYREEE in the germline V gene (reference sequence). The CDR3 totals 14 residues. The V gene lost 4 bases and the J gene lost 3 bases, with 11 bases spanning the gap. The CDR3, as DNA: TGTGCCAGCAGCCCCAGGGAATTCTACAATGAGCAGTTCTTC. Protein product: CASSPREFYNEQFF.

The V gene is TRBV6-5, the J gene TRBJ2-1, with 7 bases matching TRBD2. V lost 4 bases and J lost 7; bases outside the gene matches: 4. CDR1 MNHEY and CDR2 SVGAGI come from the germline V gene. The CDR3 is made up of 13 amino acids. The CDR3 loop reads CASSLGRENEQFF. The CDR3 DNA reads TGTGCCAGCAGTTTAGGGAGGGAGAATGAGCAGTTCTTC.

This clone has more than one count but fewer than ten. The gene calls are TRBV14 and TRBJ2-7; 7 nucleotides line up with TRBD2. The V and J ends lost 4 bases and 0 bases, in that order; junction bases with no gene match: 3. CDR1 is SGHDN, CDR2 FVKESK, per germline. This CDR3 spans 14 amino acids. The CDR3 reads CASSPWGGSYEQYF. CDR3 sequence (DNA): TGTGCCAGCAGCCCCTGGGGGGGCTCCTACGAGCAGTACTTC.

The V gene is TRBV7-9, the J gene TRBJ1-1, with 7 bases identical to TRBD1. V shed 5 bases and J 1 base; nucleotides not matched to a gene: 10. The CDR3 sequence is 16 residues long. The V gene's germline CDR1 is SEHNR and CDR2 FQNEAQ (reference sequence). For the CDR3, the DNA is TGTGCCAGCAGCCCCCTGAGACAGGGATGGAACACTGAAGCTTTCTTT. Its translation is CASSPLRQGWNTEAFF.

J is TRBJ2-1 and V is TRBV6-5; TRBD2 is a possible D gene (5 bases). Germline V gene sequence: CDR1 MNHEY, CDR2 SVGAGI. The CDR3 has 13 residues. Trimming pared 6 bases from V and 3 bases from J, leaving 9 bases between. The CDR3: CASSLGLYNEQFF. The CDR3 bases are TGTGCCAGCAGCCTCGGACTCTACAATGAGCAGTTCTTC.

This sequence joins TRBV19 and TRBJ2-2; TRBD1 matches 8 bases. J lost 7 bases, V lost 3 bases, and 10 bases had no gene match. Germline V gene sequence: CDR1 LNHDA, CDR2 SQIVND (reference sequence). CDR3 size: 16 residues. Here the CDR3 reads CASSMGGQGMGGELFF. The DNA of the CDR3 is TGTGCCAGTAGTATGGGAGGACAGGGTATGGGCGGGGAGCTGTTTTTT.

The chain is built from TRBV14 and TRBJ1-3, with unresolved D. V was shortened by 2 bases and J by 0 bases, with 2 bases between the two germline ends. There are 13 residues in the CDR3. CDR1 SGHDN and CDR2 FVKESK come from the germline V gene. The CDR3 bases are TGTGCCAGCAGCCAACACTCTGGAAACACCATATATTTT. Amino acid sequence: CASSQHSGNTIYF.

This rearrangement joins TRBV18 to TRBJ2-5; 10 bases match TRBD1. Germline V gene lookup returns CDR1 KGHSH and CDR2 LQKENI. Trimming removed 2 bases from V and 4 bases from J; junction bases left unmatched: 10. The CDR3 is 17 amino acids. As DNA, the CDR3 is TGTGCCAGCTCACCAGACAGGGGGCGAAAGGGAAGAGAGACCCAGTACTTC. Translating gives CASSPDRGRKGRETQYF. Full variable domain (missing parts from reference TRBV18 and TRBJ2-5): NAGVMQNPRHLVRRRGQEARLRCSPMKGHSHVYWYRQLPEEGLKFMVYLQKENIIDESGMPKERFSAEFPKEGPSILRIQQVVRGDSAAYFCASSPDRGRKGRETQYFGPGTRLLVL.

J is TRBJ2-1 and V is TRBV5-4; D possibly corresponds to TRBD1 (6 bases). CDR3 length equals 11 residues. Germline loops: CDR1 SGHNT, CDR2 YYREEE (reference sequence). Trimming took off 2 bases at V and 12 bases at J, with 9 bases between the two ends. In DNA form, the CDR3 reads TGTGCCAGCAGCTTCAGGGGTCCGCAGTTCTTC. It yields the protein CASSFRGPQFF. The variable domain in full, completed from reference TRBV5-4 and TRBJ2-1, reads ETGVTQSPTHLIKTRGQQVTLRCSSQSGHNTVSWYQQALGQGPQFIFQYYREEENGRGNFPPRFSGLQFPNYSSELNVNALELDDSALYLCASSFRGPQFFGPGTRLTVL.

The chain links TRBV11-2 to TRBJ2-7, with D uncertain. There are 12 residues in the CDR3. The germline gives CDR1 SGHAT, CDR2 FQNNGV. V gave up 5 bases and J gave up 8 bases, with 13 bases separating them. DNA of the CDR3: TGTGCCAGCAGCCGGTTTTGGGCCCAGCAGTACTTC. Its protein product is CASSRFWAQQYF.